The rows below give T cell receptor beta chains drawn from one sample of a study of cytomegalovirus exposure and HLA in healthy donors. Sequencing used immunoSEQ multiplex PCR; TCRdb keeps in-frame clones, though not all of them. The table shows tens of thousands of clones, with around four fifths occurring only once. The sequenced sample was PBMCs. These receptors were taken from a man aged 45-60 years in good health and CMV-seropositive. CDR3s include the opening cysteine and the closing phenylalanine or tryptophan. A D gene is named only where the DNA matches it firmly. Clone size is not always given. Where it is, it says once, few, many or a class for expanded clones.

clone size,CDR3 length,D gene,V gene,J gene,CDR3 protein,CDR3 DNA
NA,13,TRBD1,TRBV7-9,TRBJ1-2,CASSRTGNYGYTF,TGTGCCAGCAGCCGGACAGGGAACTATGGCTACACCTTC
NA,15,TRBD2,TRBV7-3,TRBJ2-7,CASSPKGGSIYEQYF,TGTGCCAGCAGCCCCAAGGGCGGGAGTATCTACGAGCAGTACTTC
few,15,NA,TRBV7-2,TRBJ2-3,CASSLAGNPTDTQYF,TGTGCCAGCAGTTTGGCCGGGAACCCCACAGATACGCAGTATTTT
NA,16,TRBD2,TRBV5-1,TRBJ2-1,CASSSSLAGAYNEQFF,TGCGCCAGCAGCTCCTCCCTAGCGGGAGCGTACAATGAGCAGTTCTTC
NA,14,TRBD1,TRBV4-1,TRBJ2-7,CASSTTGQPYEQYF,TGCGCCAGCAGTACCACGGGACAGCCATACGAGCAGTACTTC
once,13,NA,TRBV27,TRBJ1-1,CASRSPGSVKAFF,TGTGCCAGCAGATCCCCCGGCAGCGTTAAAGCTTTCTTT
NA,13,TRBD1,TRBV4-1,TRBJ2-1,CASRRTGDNEQFF,TGCGCCAGCAGACGGACAGGGGACAATGAGCAGTTCTTC
NA,14,TRBD1,TRBV5-1,TRBJ1-2,CASSLGQGPYGYTF,TGCGCCAGCAGCTTGGGACAGGGTCCCTATGGCTACACCTTC
NA,15,NA,TRBV10-2,TRBJ1-5,CASSDSARALRSQHF,TGCGCCAGCAGTGATTCCGCCAGGGCCCTGAGGTCCCAGCATTTT
NA,14,TRBD1,TRBV19,TRBJ1-5,CASSRQGVSRPQHF,TGTGCCAGTAGTCGACAGGGGGTTTCCAGGCCCCAGCATTTT
NA,17,NA,TRBV11-3,TRBJ2-1,CASSPMGRERTYNEQFF,TGTGCCAGCAGCCCGATGGGCCGGGAGCGAACCTACAATGAGCAGTTCTTC
few,15,TRBD1,TRBV19,TRBJ2-3,CASTQRQGSTDTQYF,TGTGCCAGTACCCAAAGACAGGGTAGCACAGATACGCAGTATTTT
NA,16,TRBD1,TRBV7-9,TRBJ1-3,CSVIGGTGGPGNTIYF,TGTTCCGTCATCGGGGGGACAGGGGGGCCTGGAAACACCATATATTTT
NA,14,TRBD1,TRBV9,TRBJ2-1,CANEGQSSYNEQFF,TGTGCCAACGAGGGACAGTCCTCCTACAATGAGCAGTTCTTC
NA,18,TRBD2,TRBV19,TRBJ2-2,CASSDPGGGFQWAGELFF,TGTGCCAGTAGTGACCCGGGGGGAGGATTTCAATGGGCCGGGGAGCTGTTTTTT
few,16,NA,TRBV5-5,TRBJ2-7,CASSLGLVTGSYEQYF,TGTGCCAGCAGCTTGGGGCTAGTCACCGGCTCCTACGAGCAGTACTTC
NA,16,TRBD2,TRBV5-1,TRBJ2-1,CASSLGGRGSYNEQFF,TGCGCCAGCAGCTTGGGCGGGAGGGGTTCGTACAATGAGCAGTTCTTC
NA,16,NA,TRBV4-1,TRBJ2-5,CASSQDRGLSQETQYF,TGCGCCAGCAGCCAAGATCGAGGGCTTAGCCAAGAGACCCAGTACTTC
NA,14,TRBD1,TRBV18,TRBJ1-4,CASSARDSNEKLFF,TGTGCCAGCTCAGCCCGGGACAGTAATGAAAAACTGTTTTTT
once,18,NA,TRBV21-1,TRBJ2-1,CASSKGTSGSGSYNEQFF,TGTGCCAGCAGCAAAGGGACTAGCGGGAGTGGATCCTACAATGAGCAGTTCTTC
NA,14,TRBD1,TRBV30,TRBJ2-3,CAWRGTASTDTQYF,TGTGCCTGGAGAGGGACAGCTAGCACAGATACGCAGTATTTT
few,16,TRBD1,TRBV7-2,TRBJ2-3,CASSVASGQITDTQYF,TGTGCCAGCAGCGTCGCCTCGGGACAGATCACAGATACGCAGTATTTT
NA,19,TRBD2,TRBV7-9,TRBJ2-7,CASSLGSSGRLLSSYEQYF,TGTGCCAGCAGCTTAGGGTCTAGCGGGAGGTTGTTGAGCTCCTACGAGCAGTACTTC
NA,17,NA,TRBV19,TRBJ1-4,CASSIDSVPAPGEKLFF,TGTGCCAGTAGTATAGATTCAGTTCCTGCTCCGGGAGAAAAACTGTTTTTT
NA,11,NA,TRBV5-4,TRBJ2-3,CGTGTPDTQYF,TGTGGGACCGGGACACCGGATACGCAGTATTTT
few,12,NA,TRBV28,TRBJ2-1,CASSFEDNEQFF,TGTGCCAGCAGTTTTGAGGACAATGAGCAGTTCTTC
NA,14,NA,TRBV19,TRBJ2-7,CASSERAETYEQYF,TGTGCCAGTAGTGAGCGGGCTGAAACCTACGAGCAGTACTTC
NA,14,TRBD1,TRBV5-1,TRBJ1-5,CASSSGQGNQPQHF,TGCGCCAGCAGCTCGGGACAGGGCAATCAGCCCCAGCATTTT
NA,14,NA,TRBV19,TRBJ2-5,CASSRGQVQQTQYF,TGTGCCAGTAGTAGAGGGCAAGTGCAACAGACCCAGTACTTC
NA,17,TRBD2,TRBV7-3,TRBJ2-1,CASSSPLSGSSYNEQFF,TGTGCCAGCAGCTCCCCCCTTAGCGGGAGCTCCTACAATGAGCAGTTCTTC
NA,14,NA,TRBV11-2,TRBJ1-1,CASGWGAMNTEAFF,TGTGCCAGCGGCTGGGGAGCGATGAACACTGAAGCTTTCTTT
NA,13,TRBD1,TRBV27,TRBJ1-2,CASRPGGNYGYTF,TGTGCCAGCAGACCAGGGGGGAACTATGGCTACACCTTC
NA,13,NA,TRBV6-5,TRBJ1-1,CASSSQRDTEAFF,TGTGCCAGCAGTTCCCAACGCGACACTGAAGCTTTCTTT
NA,15,NA,TRBV9,TRBJ2-1,CASSVQGGPWEEQFF,TGTGCCAGCAGCGTTCAAGGCGGCCCCTGGGAGGAGCAGTTCTTC
NA,12,NA,TRBV7-9,TRBJ1-2,CSSSPGPSGYTF,TGTTCCAGCAGCCCAGGGCCCTCCGGCTACACCTTC
NA,15,TRBD2,TRBV29-1,TRBJ2-1,CSVDRLAGGYNEQFF,TGCAGCGTTGACCGACTAGCGGGAGGTTACAATGAGCAGTTCTTC
NA,14,TRBD2,TRBV7-2,TRBJ2-1,CASSYLAGANEQFF,TGTGCCAGCAGCTACCTAGCGGGAGCAAATGAGCAGTTCTTC
NA,17,TRBD2,TRBV4-1,TRBJ2-1,CASSQEGRREGRDEQFF,TGCGCCAGCAGCCAAGAGGGAAGGCGGGAGGGCCGGGATGAGCAGTTCTTC
NA,13,NA,TRBV11-3,TRBJ2-7,CASASLRIYEQYF,TGTGCCAGCGCTTCCCTTAGAATATACGAGCAGTACTTC
NA,13,TRBD2,TRBV14,TRBJ2-7,CASSPDAGEEQYF,TGTGCCAGCAGCCCAGACGCGGGAGAAGAGCAGTACTTC
NA,14,TRBD2,TRBV7-9,TRBJ2-3,CASSLSGSLDTQYF,TGTGCCAGCAGCCTTAGCGGGAGCCTGGATACGCAGTATTTT
NA,14,NA,TRBV5-8,TRBJ1-6,CASSFRTGNSPLHF,TGTGCCAGCAGCTTCCGGACGGGAAATTCACCCCTCCACTTT
NA,14,NA,TRBV18,TRBJ2-4,CASSRGDKQNSQYF,TGTGCCAGCTCACGGGGCGATAAGCAGAACAGTCAGTACTTC
NA,14,NA,TRBV11-2,TRBJ2-1,CASSLELLANEQFF,TGTGCCAGCAGCTTAGAATTATTAGCTAATGAGCAGTTCTTC
NA,15,NA,TRBV7-9,TRBJ2-7,CASSLVGLTAHEQYF,TGTGCCAGCAGCTTAGTGGGCTTGACGGCCCACGAGCAGTACTTC
NA,12,NA,TRBV21-1,TRBJ1-1,CASSSSDREAFF,TGTGCCAGCAGCTCCTCGGACAGGGAAGCTTTCTTT
NA,15,NA,TRBV30,TRBJ1-5,CAWSIGESSNQPQHF,TGTGCCTGGAGTATCGGAGAATCCAGCAATCAGCCCCAGCATTTT
NA,14,NA,TRBV5-6,TRBJ1-1,CASSPQTLNTEAFF,TGTGCCAGCAGCCCACAGACACTGAACACTGAAGCTTTCTTT
few,13,NA,TRBV18,TRBJ1-1,CASSDSLGAEAFF,TGTGCCAGCTCCGACAGCCTAGGCGCTGAAGCTTTCTTT
NA,13,NA,TRBV7-9,TRBJ2-7,CASSFQDSYEQYF,TGTGCCAGCAGCTTTCAGGATTCCTACGAGCAGTACTTC